Below, 31 T cell receptor beta chains from the same sample are listed, as sequenced in a study of blood T cell repertoires in COVID-19. The repertoire was sequenced with immunoSEQ multiplex PCR; TCRdb's copy has only in-frame clones and lacks some. This sample has more than 150,000 clones, with 87% found just once. Material for sequencing was peripheral blood. The receptors here all came from a woman in her 70s with COVID-19, enrolled during active disease.

This clone was counted only a few times. The rearrangement links TRBV3-1 (or the pseudogene TRBV3-2) to TRBJ2-7; TRBD2 agrees at 10 bases. The CDR3 has 15 residues. V gave up 4 bases and J gave up 3 bases; unmatched junction bases: 6. Germline values: CDR1 LGHDT, CDR2 YNNKEL (reference sequence). CDR3 in amino acids: CASSPSGLAVYEQYF. The CDR3 region has the DNA TGTGCCAGCAGCCCTTCCGGACTAGCGGTCTACGAGCAGTACTTC.

CDR3 loop: CASSGQGQGPNEKLFF. CDR3 DNA: TGTGCCAGCAGTGGTCAAGGACAGGGCCCTAATGAAAAACTGTTTTTT. This chain connects TRBV2 to TRBJ1-4; 8 nucleotides align to TRBD1. V shed 4 bases and J 3 bases; nucleotides not matched to a gene: 7. Germline V lookup: CDR1 SNHLY, CDR2 FYNNEI. The CDR3 totals 16 residues.

The chain recombines TRBV5-1 with TRBJ2-7; D gene uncertain. CDR3 size: 14 residues. Per germline, CDR1 SGHRS and CDR2 YFSETQ. V dropped 0 bases and J dropped 3 bases, with 10 bases sitting between them. In DNA form, the CDR3 reads TGCGCCAGCAGCTTGGGACAAAATAACTACGAGCAGTACTTC. Its protein product is CASSLGQNNYEQYF.

The rearrangement uses TRBV6-2 or TRBV6-3 and TRBJ1-5, with a possible D match to TRBD1 (6 bases). The CDR3 spans 20 residues. With 3 bases removed from V and 2 bases from J, the gap between germline ends came to 26 bases. CDR1 is MNHEY and CDR2 is SVGEGT in the germline V gene. The CDR3: CASSYLLSGTPLKGNQPQHF. In DNA, the CDR3 is TGTGCCAGCAGTTATCTTTTATCCGGGACACCCTTGAAGGGCAATCAGCCCCAGCATTTT.

A few counts support this clone. The gene calls are TRBV7-9 and TRBJ1-4; D is possibly TRBD1 (6 bases). V shed 1 base and J shed 4 bases, with 10 bases lying between them. The CDR3 consists of 15 residues. The germline gives CDR1 SEHNR, CDR2 FQNEAQ (reference sequence). The CDR3 DNA is TGTGCCAGCAGCTTAGAACAGGGTGTTAATGAAAAACTGTTTTTT. It translates to CASSLEQGVNEKLFF. Looking up the rest from reference TRBV7-9 and TRBJ1-4 gives the full variable domain: DTGVSQNPRHKITKRGQNVTFRCDPISEHNRLYWYRQTLGQGPEFLTYFQNEAQLEKSRLLSDRFSAERPKGSFSTLEIQRTEQGDSAMYLCASSLEQGVNEKLFFGSGTQLSVL.

This clone was seen only once. This chain links TRBV7-2 with TRBJ2-7; weak D call: TRBD1 (5 bases). Looked up from germline, CDR1 is SGHTA and CDR2 is FQGNSA. The CDR3 covers 14 residues. Trimming cost V 0 bases and J 2 bases, with 8 bases left between them. The CDR3 DNA follows: TGTGCCAGCAGCTTAGCCCCAGGGCCCTACGAGCAGTACTTC. Protein product: CASSLAPGPYEQYF.

The chain employs TRBV15 and TRBJ2-7; tentatively, D is TRBD2 (5 bases). This CDR3 has 12 residues. V was pared by 0 bases and J by 9 bases, with 9 bases between. Germline CDR1 and CDR2: LNHNV and YYDKDF (reference sequence). The CDR3 nucleotides read TGTGCCACCAGCAGAGATTTAGGAGGGCAGTACTTC. Translation gives CATSRDLGGQYF.

The gene calls are TRBV5-5 and TRBJ2-7; TRBD1 matches 8 bases. CDR1 SGHKS and CDR2 YYEKEE come from the germline V gene (reference sequence). The trim removed 2 bases at V and 3 bases at J, leaving 7 bases unmatched. The CDR3 consists of 15 residues. The CDR3 DNA reads TGTGCCAGCAGCTTAGGACAGGGTGGGGGCTACGAGCAGTACTTC. This gives the protein CASSLGQGGGYEQYF.

The rearrangement links TRBV30 to TRBJ1-3; a possible D gene is TRBD1 (6 bases). Trimming left V 2 bases short and J 0 bases short, with 14 bases between. This CDR3 spans 16 amino acids. The germline V gene encodes CDR1 GTSNPN and CDR2 SVGIG (reference sequence). The CDR3 coding sequence is TGTGCCTGGAGTCTATCGGGACAAACCTCTGGAAACACCATATATTTT. Translating gives CAWSLSGQTSGNTIYF.

The V gene is TRBV11-2, the J gene TRBJ2-7, with TRBD2 matching 13 bases. V shed 6 bases, J shed 7 bases, and the junction held 12 bases outside the gene matches. The CDR3 is 16 residues long. CDR1 SGHAT and CDR2 FQNNGV come from the germline V gene. CDR3 in amino acids: CASRSLLAGGPGEQYF. CDR3 in DNA: TGTGCCAGCAGGTCCTTACTAGCGGGAGGGCCGGGGGAGCAGTACTTC.

The V and J genes are TRBV5-4 and TRBJ2-6; D is unclear. Trimming took off 4 bases at V and 5 bases at J, with 16 bases between the two ends. From germline, CDR1 is SGHNT and CDR2 YYREEE (reference sequence). The CDR3 spans 16 residues. As DNA, the CDR3 is TGTGCCAGCAGCCCCCAAAGAGGTCTGTGGGCCAACGTCCTGACTTTC. Translated, it gives CASSPQRGLWANVLTF.

This clone was recorded once. The rearrangement links TRBV28 to TRBJ1-1; no reliable D call. V lost 6 bases, J lost 4 bases, and 12 bases lay in between. CDR1 is MDHEN and CDR2 is SYDVKM in the germline V gene. The CDR3 is 13 amino acids. This CDR3 reads CASRPQVLTEAFF. The CDR3 bases are TGTGCCAGCAGACCCCAGGTGCTCACTGAAGCTTTCTTT.

V usage is TRBV24-1 and J usage is TRBJ1-5, with 8 bases lining up with TRBD1. V was pared by 5 bases and J by 6 bases, with 8 bases of the junction left unmatched. The CDR3 extends over 15 amino acids. Germline assignment: CDR1 KGHDR and CDR2 SFDVKD. CDR3 nucleotide sequence: TGTGCCACCAGTGCGGACAGGGAGGTTGGTCAGCCCCAGCATTTT. This gives the protein CATSADREVGQPQHF.

This sequence joins TRBV5-1 and TRBJ2-1; perhaps TRBD1 as D (5 bases). V was clipped by 0 bases and J by 1 base, with 8 bases between them. Germline CDR1 SGHRS, CDR2 YFSETQ. The CDR3 covers 15 residues. The CDR3 DNA is TGCGCCAGCAGCTTGGCCCAGGGATCCTACAATGAGCAGTTCTTC. Amino acids: CASSLAQGSYNEQFF.

With regard to this clone: Distinct nucleotide sequences in the sample also encode this CDR3. V usage is TRBV19 and J usage is TRBJ2-1, with D tentatively TRBD1 (6 bases). Per germline, CDR1 LNHDA and CDR2 SQIVND (reference sequence). With 4 bases removed from V and 3 bases from J, the gap between germline ends came to 10 bases. The CDR3 is 14 residues long. Here the CDR3 reads CASSTQGIYNEQFF. CDR3 bases: TGTGCCAGTAGTACCCAGGGGATCTACAATGAGCAGTTCTTC.

In its sample, this clone was seen once. V is TRBV2 and J is TRBJ2-7; the match to TRBD1 covers 9 bases. Germline values: CDR1 SNHLY, CDR2 FYNNEI. Trimming at V came to 9 bases and at J to 5 bases, leaving 17 bases not matched to a gene. The CDR3 loop spans 16 amino acids. The CDR3 region has the DNA TGTGCCAGTAGCCCCCTGGCGGGACAGGGATTCAACGAGCAGTACTTC. Translation: CASSPLAGQGFNEQYF.

The V and J genes are TRBV20-1 and TRBJ2-1; 9 bases match TRBD2. The CDR3 totals 15 residues. The germline V gene encodes CDR1 DFQATT and CDR2 SNEGSKA (reference sequence). J gave up 4 bases and V 3 bases, and 7 bases lay outside the gene matches. The CDR3 is CSASYTSGQYNEQFF. The CDR3 DNA reads TGCAGTGCTAGTTACACTAGCGGGCAGTACAATGAGCAGTTCTTC.

This clone was seen more than once but under ten times. The chain employs TRBV5-1 and TRBJ1-3; D might be TRBD1 (6 bases). The CDR3 sequence is 15 residues long. The V and J ends lost 4 bases and 1 base respectively, with 12 bases between them. Germline values: CDR1 SGHRS, CDR2 YFSETQ. The CDR3 loop is CASSQTTGSGNTIYF. Written as DNA, the CDR3 is TGCGCCAGCAGCCAAACGACAGGATCTGGAAACACCATATATTTT. Variable domain in full (rest from reference TRBV5-1 and TRBJ1-3): KAGVTQTPRYLIKTRGQQVTLSCSPISGHRSVSWYQQTPGQGLQFLFEYFSETQRNKGNFPGRFSGRQFSNSRSEMNVSTLELGDSALYLCASSQTTGSGNTIYFGEGSWLTVV.

The chain has TRBV6-5 and TRBJ2-1; tentative D call: TRBD2 (6 bases). This CDR3 is built from 15 residues. CDR1 MNHEY and CDR2 SVGAGI come from the germline V gene. V shed 2 bases and J shed 9 bases, with 17 bases lying between them. DNA of the CDR3: TGTGCCAGCAGTTACACCCCAAAGACTAGTCGTGAGCAGTTCTTC. This gives the protein CASSYTPKTSREQFF.

The chain recombines TRBV5-1 with TRBJ2-5, with 10 bases matching TRBD2. Germline V gene sequence: CDR1 SGHRS, CDR2 YFSETQ. CDR3 length equals 16 residues. V lost 2 bases to trimming and J lost 3 bases; unmatched junction nucleotides: 7. The CDR3 nucleotides are TGCGCCAGCAGCTTAGGACTAGCGGACACCAAAGAGACCCAGTACTTC. This translates into CASSLGLADTKETQYF. The whole variable domain, filled in from reference TRBV5-1 and TRBJ2-5, reads KAGVTQTPRYLIKTRGQQVTLSCSPISGHRSVSWYQQTPGQGLQFLFEYFSETQRNKGNFPGRFSGRQFSNSRSEMNVSTLELGDSALYLCASSLGLADTKETQYFGPGTRLLVL.

As regards this clone: One junction end disagrees with the germline gene, perhaps due to a read error. The CDR3 nucleotides are TGTGCTAGCAGCGACGGACTGAGCTCCTACAATGAGCAGTTCTTC. Its translation: CASSDGLSSYNEQFF. The rearrangement links TRBV7-7 to TRBJ2-1, with D possibly matching TRBD2 (5 bases). The CDR3 spans 15 residues. The germline V gene has CDR1 SSHAT and CDR2 FNYEAQ (reference sequence).

The chain is built from TRBV4-2 and TRBJ2-2, with a tentative D call TRBD1 (6 bases). Trimming cost V 4 bases and J 1 base, with 10 bases left between them. The CDR3 spans 15 residues. In germline, CDR1 is LGHNA, CDR2 YNFKEQ. DNA for the CDR3: TGTGCCAGCAGCCCGTACAGGGAGAACACCGGGGAGCTGTTTTTT. Translation gives CASSPYRENTGELFF.

The V call is TRBV3-1 (or the pseudogene TRBV3-2), the J call TRBJ2-7, with 11 bases matching TRBD2. The ends lost 4 bases at V and 4 bases at J; junction bases unmatched: 6. The germline V gene encodes CDR1 LGHDT and CDR2 YNNKEL (reference sequence). The CDR3 has 15 residues. CDR3 sequence (DNA): TGTGCCAGCAGCCCAGAGGGACTAGCGGTTTACGAGCAGTACTTC. Its translation: CASSPEGLAVYEQYF.

The chain recombines TRBV7-3 with TRBJ2-1; 9 bases fit TRBD2. The CDR3 has 14 residues. Germline lookup yields CDR1 SGHTA and CDR2 FQGTGA. V was pared by 5 bases and J by 6 bases, with 5 bases of the junction left unmatched. The CDR3 loop is CASSPLAGANEQFF. In DNA form, the CDR3 reads TGTGCCAGCAGCCCATTAGCGGGAGCCAATGAGCAGTTCTTC.

The rearrangement uses TRBV10-2 and TRBJ2-7; D not certain. The CDR3 length is 12 residues. Trimming left V 3 bases short and J 2 bases short, with 5 bases between. The germline gives CDR1 WSHSY, CDR2 SAAADI. The CDR3 DNA follows: TGCGCCAGCAGTGATGACACCTACGAGCAGTACTTC. Encoded protein: CASSDDTYEQYF.

The chain joins TRBV7-2 to TRBJ1-2; TRBD1 matches 11 bases. Germline loops: CDR1 SGHTA, CDR2 FQGNSA. V lost 0 bases and J lost 8; bases outside the gene matches: 2. The CDR3 loop spans 14 amino acids. The DNA of the CDR3 is TGTGCCAGCAGCTTAGCAGGACAGGGGGCGGGCTACACCTTC. Amino acid sequence: CASSLAGQGAGYTF.

This chain joins TRBV13 and TRBJ2-5; maybe TRBD1 (5 bases). Trimming stripped 5 bases from V and 2 bases from J, with 15 bases between. Germline loops: CDR1 PRHDT, CDR2 FYEKMQ (reference sequence). The CDR3 runs 15 residues. CDR3 amino acids: CASSPAATEQETQYF. Here the CDR3 DNA reads TGTGCCAGCAGCCCCGCCGCGACAGAGCAAGAGACCCAGTACTTC.

CDR3 sequence: CASSQGFGGSGEQYF. CDR3 bases: TGTGCCAGCAGCCAAGGTTTCGGAGGGAGTGGTGAGCAGTACTTC. The chain uses TRBV4-2 and TRBJ2-7; a possible D gene is TRBD2 (6 bases). CDR1 is LGHNA and CDR2 is YNFKEQ in the germline V gene. The CDR3 covers 15 residues. V lost 1 base and J lost 7, with 17 bases in between.

V usage is TRBV3-1 (or the pseudogene TRBV3-2) and J usage is TRBJ1-2; no clear D. From germline, CDR1 is LGHDT and CDR2 YNNKEL (reference sequence). Trimming removed 1 base from V and 7 bases from J, with 10 bases in between. This CDR3 is built from 13 residues. The CDR3 sequence is CASSQGVHRGYTF. As DNA, the CDR3 is TGTGCCAGCAGCCAAGGCGTCCACCGTGGCTACACCTTC.

The gene calls are TRBV5-1 and TRBJ2-1; TRBD2 agrees at 13 bases. Germline CDR1 reads SGHRS; CDR2 reads YFSETQ. The CDR3 extends over 17 amino acids. V shed 0 bases, J shed 2 bases, and the junction held 2 bases outside the gene matches. In nucleotides, the CDR3 is TGCGCCAGCAGCTTGGGAGGACTAGCGGGGGCCTACAATGAGCAGTTCTTC. The encoded protein is CASSLGGLAGAYNEQFF.

The chain has TRBV3-1 (or the pseudogene TRBV3-2) and TRBJ2-7; D possibly corresponds to TRBD2 (5 bases). The length of the CDR3 is 15 residues. V was cut by 4 bases and J by 0 bases, with 13 bases left in between. Germline CDR1 reads LGHDT; CDR2 reads YNNKEL (reference sequence). The CDR3 loop reads CASSPAAASSYEQYF. The CDR3 DNA reads TGTGCCAGCAGCCCCGCAGCGGCGAGCTCCTACGAGCAGTACTTC.